The rows below give T cell receptor beta chains drawn from one sample of a study of T cells in Graves' hyperthyroidism and ophthalmopathy. TCRdb fed the multiplex PCR reads into MiXCR, producing one record per CDR3 protein. The sample comprises approximately 690,000 distinct CDR3 sequences, 14% of which are singletons, and around 13% rests with the top ten. Sequences were obtained from blood. These receptors all come from a woman between 50 and 59 years old with Graves' ophthalmopathy. CDR3s include the opening cysteine and the closing phenylalanine or tryptophan. Each record gives: V gene, clone size, J gene, D gene, CDR3 DNA, CDR3 protein. D genes are given only for firm matches. Rows give clone size only sometimes, using once, few, many, or a class for an expanded clone.

v_gene: TRBV12-3/TRBV12-4
abundance: many
j_gene: TRBJ2-3
d_gene: .
CDR3nt: TGTGCCAGCAGCGTAGCAGGATTCAGGGATACGCAGTATTTT
CDR3aa: CASSVAGFRDTQYF

v_gene: TRBV13
abundance: many
j_gene: TRBJ2-7
d_gene: TRBD1
CDR3nt: TGTGCCAGCAGCCAAACAGGGACAGGACGTAAGTACGAGCAGTACTTC
CDR3aa: CASSQTGTGRKYEQYF

v_gene: TRBV7-9
abundance: many
j_gene: TRBJ2-1
d_gene: TRBD2
CDR3nt: TGTGCCAGCAGCTACGAAGCGGGAGTTATAAATGAGCAGTTCTTC
CDR3aa: CASSYEAGVINEQFF

v_gene: TRBV12-3/TRBV12-4
abundance: many
j_gene: TRBJ1-3
d_gene: .
CDR3nt: TGTGCCAGCAGTAGTAGACAAAAAGGAAACACCATATATTTT
CDR3aa: CASSSRQKGNTIYF

v_gene: TRBV7-8
abundance: many
j_gene: TRBJ2-1
d_gene: .
CDR3nt: TGTGCCAGCAGCTTAGCGGGTCAGGGCTACAATGAGCAGTTCTTC
CDR3aa: CASSLAGQGYNEQFF

v_gene: TRBV20-1
abundance: many
j_gene: TRBJ2-1
d_gene: .
CDR3nt: TGCAGTGCCACCACCTTAGCGTTGAGTAGCTCCTACAATGAGCAGTTCTTC
CDR3aa: CSATTLALSSSYNEQFF

v_gene: TRBV2
abundance: .
j_gene: TRBJ2-3
d_gene: .
CDR3nt: TGTGCCAGCAGCTTGGCGTGGACCACAGATACGCAGTATTTT
CDR3aa: CASSLAWTTDTQYF

v_gene: TRBV18
abundance: many
j_gene: TRBJ2-1
d_gene: .
CDR3nt: TGTGCCAGCTCTCCCAGGGGGGCGATTTTAAATGAGCAGTTCTTC
CDR3aa: CASSPRGAILNEQFF

v_gene: TRBV13
abundance: few
j_gene: TRBJ1-6
d_gene: TRBD1
CDR3nt: TGTGCCAGCAGCTCAGGACAGGCCCTTGGGAATTCACCCCTCCACTTT
CDR3aa: CASSSGQALGNSPLHF

v_gene: TRBV20-1
abundance: many
j_gene: TRBJ2-5
d_gene: .
CDR3nt: TGCAGTGCTAAAAACAGAGCGGAACTACAAGAGACCCAGTACTTC
CDR3aa: CSAKNRAELQETQYF

v_gene: TRBV19
abundance: few
j_gene: TRBJ1-2
d_gene: TRBD1
CDR3nt: TGTGCCAGTAGTATGACAGGGGGCTATGGCTACACCTTC
CDR3aa: CASSMTGGYGYTF

v_gene: TRBV7-2
abundance: many
j_gene: TRBJ1-5
d_gene: TRBD1
CDR3nt: TGTGCCAGCAGCTCCCAACAGGGGAATCAGCCCCAGCATTTT
CDR3aa: CASSSQQGNQPQHF

v_gene: TRBV5-1
abundance: .
j_gene: TRBJ2-1
d_gene: TRBD2
CDR3nt: TGTGCCAGCAGCCCTCCGGGACTAGCGGGAGATCTTGAGCAGTTCTTC
CDR3aa: CASSPPGLAGDLEQFF

v_gene: TRBV29-1
abundance: many
j_gene: TRBJ2-1
d_gene: .
CDR3nt: TGCAGCGTGATCAGTGGTTACAATGAGCAGTTCTTC
CDR3aa: CSVISGYNEQFF

v_gene: TRBV12-3/TRBV12-4
abundance: few
j_gene: TRBJ1-1
d_gene: .
CDR3nt: TGTGCCAGCAGTTTACAGCCTATGAACACTGAAGCTTTCTTT
CDR3aa: CASSLQPMNTEAFF

v_gene: TRBV20-1
abundance: .
j_gene: TRBJ2-1
d_gene: .
CDR3nt: TGCAGTGCTAAACTAGGCGACCGCTCCTACAATGAGCAGTTCTTC
CDR3aa: CSAKLGDRSYNEQFF

v_gene: TRBV20-1
abundance: .
j_gene: TRBJ2-7
d_gene: TRBD2
CDR3nt: TGCAGTGCTAGAGACCTTAAGCCGACTAGCGGGGTCTACGAGCAGTACTTC
CDR3aa: CSARDLKPTSGVYEQYF

v_gene: TRBV4-3
abundance: .
j_gene: TRBJ2-3
d_gene: TRBD2
CDR3nt: TGCGCCAGCAGCCAAACCAGAGCGGGAGCCTCAGATACGCAGTATTTT
CDR3aa: CASSQTRAGASDTQYF

v_gene: TRBV18
abundance: many
j_gene: TRBJ2-1
d_gene: .
CDR3nt: TGTGCCAGCCTTCGGACGTTGGAGGTGAGGAATGAGCAGTTCTTC
CDR3aa: CASLRTLEVRNEQFF

v_gene: TRBV12-3/TRBV12-4
abundance: many
j_gene: TRBJ2-5
d_gene: .
CDR3nt: TGTGCCAGCAGTTTAGCCGGGCCCCAGTACTTC
CDR3aa: CASSLAGPQYF

v_gene: TRBV6-1
abundance: .
j_gene: TRBJ1-4
d_gene: .
CDR3nt: TGTGCCAGCAGTGACAGGGTGCGGGAAAAACTGTTTTTT
CDR3aa: CASSDRVREKLFF

v_gene: TRBV12-3/TRBV12-4
abundance: many
j_gene: TRBJ2-1
d_gene: TRBD1
CDR3nt: TGTGCCAGCAGCACGCTCCGGGACAGGGGCAATGAGCAGTTCTTC
CDR3aa: CASSTLRDRGNEQFF

v_gene: TRBV12-3/TRBV12-4
abundance: many
j_gene: TRBJ1-2
d_gene: .
CDR3nt: TGTGCCAGCAGTTTAACAGGGCTGAGCTTAGGCTACACCTTC
CDR3aa: CASSLTGLSLGYTF

v_gene: TRBV5-4
abundance: .
j_gene: TRBJ1-1
d_gene: .
CDR3nt: TGTGCCAGCAGCTCCGCGGTGGGGGGCTGGACTGAACCTTTCTTT
CDR3aa: CASSSAVGGWTEPFF

v_gene: TRBV7-2
abundance: many
j_gene: TRBJ2-5
d_gene: .
CDR3nt: TGTGCCAGCAGTCTAAAGGGGGGGAAAGAGACCCAGTACTTC
CDR3aa: CASSLKGGKETQYF

v_gene: TRBV5-6
abundance: few
j_gene: TRBJ2-1
d_gene: .
CDR3nt: TGTGCCAGCAACGGAAGTAAGAATGAGCAGTTCTTC
CDR3aa: CASNGSKNEQFF

v_gene: TRBV3-1
abundance: many
j_gene: TRBJ1-1
d_gene: .
CDR3nt: TGTGCCAGCAGCCAAGAAGTATCAGGGGTGAGGTACACTGAAGCTTTCTTT
CDR3aa: CASSQEVSGVRYTEAFF

v_gene: TRBV6-1
abundance: .
j_gene: TRBJ1-4
d_gene: TRBD1
CDR3nt: TGTGCCAGCAGACAGGGGGCGGATGAAAAACTGTTTTTT
CDR3aa: CASRQGADEKLFF

v_gene: TRBV5-1
abundance: many
j_gene: TRBJ1-5
d_gene: .
CDR3nt: TGCGCCAGCAGCTTGCTCCCAGATCAGCCCCAGCATTTT
CDR3aa: CASSLLPDQPQHF